The 11 T cell receptor beta chains in this list originate from one sample, sequenced in a study of blood T cell repertoires in COVID-19. Profiling relied on immunoSEQ multiplex PCR, and the TCRdb table lists in-frame clones only, not all of them. The sample consists of about 33,000 clones, around 82% of them appearing once. Sequencing input: peripheral blood. The receptors shown here come from an older man with acute or convalescent COVID-19.

The chain has TRBV7-9 and TRBJ1-5; no clear D. V dropped 1 base and J dropped 1 base, with 8 bases sitting between them. This CDR3 region has 15 residues. Germline V gene sequence: CDR1 SEHNR, CDR2 FQNEAQ (reference sequence). The CDR3 protein is CASSLGAFSNQPQHF. The CDR3 DNA sequence: TGTGCCAGCAGCTTAGGTGCGTTCAGCAATCAGCCCCAGCATTTT.

This clone is a singleton in its sample. This rearrangement joins TRBV27 to TRBJ2-1; 9 nucleotides agree with TRBD2. Germline V gives CDR1 MNHEY, CDR2 SMNVEV (reference sequence). V shed 4 bases and J 4 bases; nucleotides not matched to a gene: 8. The CDR3 has 16 residues. CDR3 in DNA: TGTGCCAGCAGTTCGACCCTAGCGGGGCTTTACAATGAGCAGTTCTTC. It encodes CASSSTLAGLYNEQFF.

This clone was detected only a few times. The J gene is TRBJ2-7, the V gene TRBV2, with TRBD1 matching over 10 bases. The junction had 4 bases not matched to a gene; V was cut back by 11 bases and J by 0 bases. The CDR3 has 13 amino acids. Germline V gene lookup returns CDR1 SNHLY and CDR2 FYNNEI. CDR3 region: CAGRTGGSYEQYF. The DNA for the CDR3 is TGTGCCGGCCGGACAGGGGGCTCCTACGAGCAGTACTTC.

The rearrangement joins TRBV19 to TRBJ2-7; TRBD2 might be the D (5 bases). Germline V gene lookup returns CDR1 LNHDA and CDR2 SQIVND (reference sequence). The CDR3 runs to 13 residues. V lost 6 bases and J lost 6, with 15 bases in between. The CDR3: CASSRTGVSEQYF. The CDR3 coding sequence is TGTGCCAGTAGCCGGACTGGGGTCTCCGAGCAGTACTTC.

There are a few counts of this clone. V usage is TRBV2 and J usage is TRBJ2-5; possible D gene TRBD1, 5 bases. Per germline, CDR1 SNHLY and CDR2 FYNNEI. The CDR3 extends over 12 amino acids. Deletions cut 7 bases from V and 5 bases from J, with 11 bases between. The CDR3 spells CASTGQRETQYF. The CDR3 DNA follows: TGTGCCAGCACCGGACAACGGGAGACCCAGTACTTC.

V and J are TRBV11-2 and TRBJ2-2; 14 bases are a match to TRBD2. Germline values: CDR1 SGHAT, CDR2 FQNNGV. The CDR3 sequence is 17 residues long. Trimming cost V 1 base and J 9 bases; bases outside gene matches: 7. The CDR3: CASSLVAGTSGRRELFF. The CDR3 nucleotides are TGTGCCAGCAGCTTAGTTGCCGGGACTAGCGGGAGAAGGGAGCTGTTTTTT.

This clone appeared once. The DNA for the CDR3 is TGTGCCAGCAGCTTATCGGGGACACCTAACAATGAGCAGTTCTTC. Its translation: CASSLSGTPNNEQFF. The V and J genes are TRBV7-9 and TRBJ2-1; tentative D call: TRBD1 (6 bases). Trimming cost V 2 bases and J 5 bases, with 13 bases left between them. Germline CDR1 SEHNR, CDR2 FQNEAQ (reference sequence). The CDR3 has 15 amino acids.

In its sample, this clone was seen a few times. This chain links TRBV24-1 with TRBJ1-1; TRBD1 might be the D (5 bases). From germline, CDR1 is KGHDR and CDR2 SFDVKD. The CDR3 totals 13 residues. Trimming shortened V by 7 bases and J by 1 base, and 9 bases separated the two germline ends. CDR3 coding DNA: TGTGCCACCAGCGAAACAGGGAACACTGAAGCTTTCTTT. It specifies CATSETGNTEAFF.

The CDR3 loop reads CATSDYRDRDTDTQYF. The CDR3 DNA is TGTGCCACCAGTGATTACCGGGACAGGGACACAGATACGCAGTATTTT. The chain links TRBV24-1 to TRBJ2-3; TRBD1 agrees at 9 bases. V was pared by 2 bases and J by 2 bases, with 4 bases of the junction left unmatched. The germline V gene encodes CDR1 KGHDR and CDR2 SFDVKD. The CDR3 contains 16 residues.

V and J are TRBV6-2 or TRBV6-3 and TRBJ1-2; 9 positions match TRBD1. Germline CDR1 and CDR2: MNHEY and SVGEGT. This CDR3 is built from 14 residues. V was clipped by 2 bases and J by 4 bases; unmatched bases: 2. For the CDR3, the DNA is TGTGCCAGCAGTTACGGGACAGGGAGCTATGGCTACACCTTC. It is translated as CASSYGTGSYGYTF.

The chain combines TRBV6-1 with TRBJ1-3; D perhaps matches TRBD1 (5 bases). The ends were cut back, 3 bases at V and 2 bases at J, with 11 bases in the middle. CDR3 length: 15 amino acids. Germline assignment: CDR1 MNHNS and CDR2 SASEGT. Written as DNA, the CDR3 is TGTGCCAGCAGTGATCAGGGCAGCCCTGGAAACACCATATATTTT. It encodes CASSDQGSPGNTIYF.